This TCR beta chain came from a study of blood T cell repertoires in COVID-19. Turning to the study itself: Researchers got acute and convalescent COVID-19 samples from the United States, Italy and Spain. The analysed material was cDNA or gDNA that came from T cells, B-cell-depleted T cells, or PBMCs.

From germline, CDR1 is MRHNA and CDR2 SNTAGT. This CDR3 contains 14 residues. This clone has only one observation. One end of the junction fails to match germline, which may point to a read error. Per the study methods: It was from reference gene primer amplification that nucleated cell counts were estimated. Here immunoSEQ multiplex PCR was the method, and the copy in TCRdb shows in-frame clones only, minus some. The D gene and trimming were derived from the DNA, and the V and J assignments and clone size from that table. The repertoire consists of roughly 140,000 clones, with almost 85% occurring once and the leading ten covering around 3%.

The gene calls are TRBV6-4 and TRBJ2-2; D call uncertain. Sequencing was performed on peripheral blood. The clonotype comes from a man aged 45-60 years with acute or convalescent COVID-19. The CDR3 coding sequence is TGTGCCAGCACCCTTAGTACGAAAACCGGGGAGCTGTTTTTT. Translating gives CASTLSTKTGELFF.